The TCR beta chain described here comes from a study of shared clonotypes between healthy human individuals. Study-wide results and limits: Generation probability values for non-shared clonotypes were lower than those for clonotypes shared by all four donors. Naive CD4 clonotype sharing across four donors was approximately 5%.

It was CD45RO-negative cells, positively selected for CCR7, that made up naive CD8 cells, with terminally differentiated effector memory CD45RA+ cells excluded. There were only Caucasian adults among the donors, and all lived in Nashville, Tennessee. This CDR3 is built from 16 residues. V lost 1 base and J 6 bases, leaving 16 bases between the germline ends. Germline V CDR1 and CDR2: SGHNT, YENEEA. Clones were sequenced by immunoSEQ multiplex PCR, and TCRdb holds only the in-frame ones, with some missing. The sample contains approximately 650,000 clones, roughly 95% of which appear only once. Concerning this clone itself: The antigen is not known.

The J gene is TRBJ2-1, the V gene TRBV11-3, with TRBD2 as a possible D gene (6 bases). The sequencing sample was made of naive CD8+ T cells sorted from blood. The sequence derives from a woman in her thirties in good health. The CDR3 nucleotides are TGTGCCAGCAGCTTAGGGAGACTAGTTACTGGCAATGAGCAGTTCTTC. It encodes CASSLGRLVTGNEQFF.